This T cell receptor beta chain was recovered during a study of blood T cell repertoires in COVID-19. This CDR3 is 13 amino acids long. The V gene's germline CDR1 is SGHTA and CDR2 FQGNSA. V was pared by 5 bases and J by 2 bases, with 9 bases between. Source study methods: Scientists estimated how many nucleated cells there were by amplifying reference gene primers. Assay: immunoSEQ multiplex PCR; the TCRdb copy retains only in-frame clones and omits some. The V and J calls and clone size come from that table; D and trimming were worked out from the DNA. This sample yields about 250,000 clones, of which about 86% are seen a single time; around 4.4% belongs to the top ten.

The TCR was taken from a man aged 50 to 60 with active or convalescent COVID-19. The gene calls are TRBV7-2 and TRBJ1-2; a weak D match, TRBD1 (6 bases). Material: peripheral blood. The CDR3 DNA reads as TGTGCCAGCAGCCATGGACAGAACTATGGCTACACCTTC. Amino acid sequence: CASSHGQNYGYTF.